This T cell receptor (beta chain) was sequenced in a study of blood T cell repertoires in COVID-19. Study overall: COVID-19 samples, acute and convalescent, were from the United States, Italy and Spain. Sample material is recorded as cDNA or gDNA derived from T cells, B-cell-depleted T cells, or PBMCs.

Original handling: Amplification from reference gene primers served as the basis for estimated nucleated cell counts. Profiling relied on immunoSEQ multiplex PCR, and the TCRdb table lists in-frame clones only, not all of them. V, J and clone size reflect that table, while D and trimming were determined from the DNA. The sample yields about 220,000 clones, 80% to 90% seen once. The sample holds one count of this clone. V lost 7 bases and J 2 bases, leaving 12 bases between the germline ends. Per the germline V gene, CDR1 is GTSNPN and CDR2 is SVGIG (reference sequence). This CDR3 has 13 residues. The clonotype was recovered from a man aged 45-65 years who had recovered from COVID-19. Sequencing was carried out using peripheral blood. The rearrangement joins TRBV30 to TRBJ1-3; D unresolved. CDR3 DNA sequence: TGTGCCTCCCCCCGGGGAGCTGGAAACACCATATATTTT. Residues: CASPRGAGNTIYF.